A selection of T cell receptor beta chains follows, all from one sample in a study of a mutant IDH1 vaccine in newly diagnosed glioma. What these receptors recognize is not known. Repertoires were generated with immunoSEQ multiplex PCR, while TCRdb's copy carries only in-frame clones and drops some. This sample has 26,000 or so clones, with roughly 80% found just once. Sample: PBMCs, taken from a glioma patient whose treatment included an IDH1 peptide vaccine. These receptors were taken from a woman aged 30 to 39 with glioma. Each CDR3 is given with its conserved first and last residue. A D gene is named only where the DNA matches it firmly. Where a row states a size, it is once, few, many or the class of an expanded clone; other rows omit it.

>TRBV6-1|.|.|TRBJ1-2
TGTGCCAGCAGCCACGATCTTAACTATGGCTACACCTTC
CASSHDLNYGYTF
>TRBV6-5|.|TRBD1|TRBJ1-2
TGTGCCAGCAGACGAGACAGGGGCGCGGAAAACACCTTC
CASRRDRGAENTF
>TRBV27|.|.|TRBJ2-7
TGTGCCAGCAGGCGGTCCTTTTCATTGGGGTCCTACGAGCAGTACTTC
CASRRSFSLGSYEQYF
>TRBV7-2|.|.|TRBJ2-7
TGTGCCAGCAGCCCCCGGCCAGTCACCTCCTACGAGCAGTACTTC
CASSPRPVTSYEQYF
>TRBV7-2|.|.|TRBJ1-2
TGTGCCAGCAGCTTAGAGGGGACATCTGGACGTTATGGCTACACCTTC
CASSLEGTSGRYGYTF
>TRBV6-5|.|TRBD1|TRBJ2-5
TGTGCCAGCAGTCCGGACAGGGGGCTCGGGACCCAGTACTTC
CASSPDRGLGTQYF
>TRBV5-5|.|.|TRBJ1-4
TGTGCCAGCAGCTTGGGCCTGTCTGATGAAAAACTGTTTTTT
CASSLGLSDEKLFF
>TRBV5-4|.|.|TRBJ1-1
TGTGCCAGCAGCTCACAGACATCTATGAACACTGAAGCTTTCTTT
CASSSQTSMNTEAFF
>TRBV6-5|.|TRBD1|TRBJ2-2
TGTGCCAGCAGTTGGGACAGAAAGAACACCGGGGAGCTGTTTTTT
CASSWDRKNTGELFF
>TRBV9|.|.|TRBJ2-4
TGTGCCATCCGCCAGGAGGTTTCCAAAAACATTCAGTACTTC
CAIRQEVSKNIQYF
>TRBV5-1|.|.|TRBJ1-1
TGCGCCAGCAGCTTGGAGGGTTATGCGGTTGAAGCTTTCTTT
CASSLEGYAVEAFF
>TRBV30|.|TRBD2|TRBJ2-2
TGTGCCTGGAGTCGACTAGCGTACACCGGGGAGCTGTTTTTT
CAWSRLAYTGELFF
>TRBV7-6|.|.|TRBJ2-7
TGTGCCAGCAGCTTGTCAGGCCAGGGGAGCGAGCAGTACTTC
CASSLSGQGSEQYF
>TRBV19|.|.|TRBJ2-7
TGTGCCAGTAGCCATCCCTCTGGGGAGCAGTACTTC
CASSHPSGEQYF
>TRBV19|.|.|TRBJ1-1
TGTGCCAGTCCCAGTCCAGGTGGCACTGAAGCTTTCTTT
CASPSPGGTEAFF
>TRBV28|.|.|TRBJ1-2
TGTGCCAGCAGTTCCGCTCAGGCGGGTGGCTACACCTTC
CASSSAQAGGYTF
>TRBV18|.|.|TRBJ2-5
TGTGCCAGCTCACCGCGCCCAGGAGAGACCCAGTACTTC
CASSPRPGETQYF
>TRBV7-9|once|.|TRBJ1-4
TGTGCCAGCAGCTTAGCGGTCACTAATGAAAAACTGTTTTTT
CASSLAVTNEKLFF
>TRBV2|.|.|TRBJ1-6
TGTGCCAGCAGTGCGGACAGAAAAAGGAGGTCGGGTTCACCCCTCCACTTT
CASSADRKRRSGSPLHF
>TRBV9|.|.|TRBJ1-3
TGTGCCAGCAGCATTGGACGGGGAGCCTCTGGAAACACCATATATTTT
CASSIGRGASGNTIYF
>TRBV2|.|.|TRBJ1-1
TGTGCCAGCACTCCCCAGCTCAAAAATTGGGCTTTCTTT
CASTPQLKNWAFF
>TRBV7-9|.|.|TRBJ1-2
TGTGCCAGCTCCGCCCCACTTTACGGCGGCTATGGCTACACCTTC
CASSAPLYGGYGYTF
>TRBV4-3|.|TRBD1|TRBJ1-1
TGCGCCAGCAGCCCCCAGACAGGGGGGTACACTGAAGCTTTCTTT
CASSPQTGGYTEAFF
>TRBV4-1|.|.|TRBJ2-4
TGCGCCAGCAGCCAAGCCGGGGAAAACATTCAGTACTTC
CASSQAGENIQYF
>TRBV7-8|.|.|TRBJ1-5
TGTGCCAGCAGCTTGGGCATTAATAGCAATCAGCCCCAGCATTTT
CASSLGINSNQPQHF
>TRBV5-1|.|.|TRBJ1-6
TGCGCCAGCAGCTTGGCCGGGGGGCGCGGGGATTCACCCCTCCACTTT
CASSLAGGRGDSPLHF
>TRBV6-1|.|.|TRBJ2-1
TGTGCCAGCAGTGAAGTGGTGGTTTTCTTC
CASSEVVVFF
>TRBV6-1|.|TRBD1|TRBJ1-1
TGTGCCAGCAGTGAAGGATGGGGGACAGGGGGCGAAGCTTTCTTT
CASSEGWGTGGEAFF
>TRBV6-1|.|TRBD2|TRBJ2-1
TGTGCCAGCAGTGTGACTAGCGGGGGGAGGGGGAATGAGCAGTTCTTC
CASSVTSGGRGNEQFF
>TRBV25-1|.|TRBD1|TRBJ1-6
TGTGCCAGTACCCAGGGGGCTAGTTCACCCCTCCACTTT
CASTQGASSPLHF
>TRBV15|.|.|TRBJ1-1
TGTGCCACCAGCAGAGGAGGTAGGGTTGAAGCTTTCTTT
CATSRGGRVEAFF
>TRBV6-5|.|TRBD1|TRBJ1-1
TGTGCCAGCGGCGCGACAGGGAGAGCTTTCTTT
CASGATGRAFF
>TRBV15|.|.|TRBJ1-5
TGTGCCACCAGCAGACTCGATGGGCCCCAGCATTTT
CATSRLDGPQHF
>TRBV20-1|few|.|TRBJ1-2
TGCAGTGCTGTCCAGTCATATGGCTACACCTTC
CSAVQSYGYTF
>TRBV5-1|.|.|TRBJ1-2
TGCGCCAGCAGCTTGGACCCCGACATTTTTAGCAGGGGCTACACCTTC
CASSLDPDIFSRGYTF
>TRBV6-1|.|.|TRBJ1-1
TGTGCCAGCAGGGGGCCCACTGAAGCTTTCTTT
CASRGPTEAFF
>TRBV5-1|.|.|TRBJ2-3
TGCGCCAGCAGCTTGGGGGGGGGCACAGATACGCAGTATTTT
CASSLGGGTDTQYF
>TRBV10-3|.|TRBD1|TRBJ2-7
TGTGCCATCCACCTCGGACAGGGGATCTACGAGCAGTACTTC
CAIHLGQGIYEQYF
>TRBV7-7|.|TRBD2|TRBJ2-1
TGTGCCAGCAGCGCCTTCGGGACTAGCGGATACAATGAGCAGTTCTTC
CASSAFGTSGYNEQFF
>TRBV21-1|.|.|TRBJ2-7
TGTGCCAGCACCCTACTTGGAGATCCCTACGAGCAGTACTTC
CASTLLGDPYEQYF
>TRBV7-9|once|.|TRBJ1-1
TGTGCCAGCAGCCTTCCTTCGGGGACTGAAGCTTTCTTT
CASSLPSGTEAFF
>TRBV7-9|few|TRBD1|TRBJ1-4
TGTGCCAGCAGCTCGGGACAGGTTGGTGAAAAACTGTTTTTT
CASSSGQVGEKLFF
>TRBV7-8|.|.|TRBJ1-5
TGTGCCAGCAGCTTGTCAGAGCCTAGCAATCAGCCCCAGCATTTT
CASSLSEPSNQPQHF
>TRBV2|.|.|TRBJ2-2
TGTGCCAGCAGTTACGCCCCGTATAGCGTCCCCGGGGAGCTGTTTTTT
CASSYAPYSVPGELFF
>TRBV5-4|.|TRBD2|TRBJ2-7
TGTGCCAGCAGCGACCTGGGCGGGGGGACCTTCTACGAGCAGTACTTC
CASSDLGGGTFYEQYF
>TRBV11-1|.|TRBD2|TRBJ2-1
TGTGCCAGCAGCCCAGGGCTAGCGGGGGCAGCTGAGCAGTTCTTC
CASSPGLAGAAEQFF
>TRBV25-1|.|TRBD1|TRBJ2-5
TGTGCCAGCACAGGGGGAGAGACCCAGTACTTC
CASTGGETQYF